The 15 T cell receptor beta chains listed next were all sequenced from one sample in a study of cytomegalovirus exposure and HLA in healthy donors. The primer mix had 60 Vbeta and 13 Jbeta primers. Profiled with immunoSEQ multiplex PCR; TCRdb holds only in-frame clones, not every one. This listing includes about 54,000 clones. Sequenced sample: PBMCs. These receptors came from a woman aged 40 to 49 in good health and CMV-seronegative.

This chain joins TRBV7-9 and TRBJ1-2, with TRBD1 matching over 9 bases. Germline loops: CDR1 SEHNR, CDR2 FQNEAQ (reference sequence). CDR3 length equals 13 residues. Trimming at V came to 5 bases and at J to 4 bases, leaving 2 bases not matched to a gene. The CDR3 coding sequence is TGTGCCAGCAGCCAGACAGGGGGCTATGGCTACACCTTC. Amino acid sequence: CASSQTGGYGYTF.

In the case of this clone: The same CDR3 is also encoded by other DNA sequences in this sample. The chain is built from TRBV6-5 and TRBJ1-6; 9 bases fit TRBD1. V gave up 5 bases and J gave up 10 bases; unmatched junction bases: 6. Per germline, CDR1 MNHEY and CDR2 SVGAGI. This CDR3 spans 14 amino acids. CDR3 sequence: CASSAGTGRSPLHF. The DNA of the CDR3 is TGTGCCAGCAGTGCCGGGACAGGGCGGTCACCCCTCCACTTT.

The CDR3 DNA reads as TGTGCCAGCAGTGCCCCGGGACAGGGGACCGGCTACACCTTC. This codes for CASSAPGQGTGYTF. The chain couples TRBV6-1 to TRBJ1-2; 10 bases align to TRBD1. Germline V gene lookup returns CDR1 MNHNS and CDR2 SASEGT. V dropped 4 bases and J dropped 8; count of bases not matched to a gene: 7. The CDR3 length is 14 residues.

This chain connects TRBV30 to TRBJ1-6; D unresolved. Deletions cut 3 bases from V and 4 bases from J, with 16 bases between. CDR1 and CDR2 (germline): GTSNPN, SVGIG (reference sequence). The CDR3 is made up of 16 amino acids. This chain's CDR3 is CAWSQRHNVYNSPLHF. The CDR3 nucleotides are TGTGCCTGGAGCCAGAGACACAACGTTTATAATTCACCCCTCCACTTT.

The chain has TRBV29-1 and TRBJ1-5; no reliable D call. Trimming pared 7 bases from V and 7 bases from J, leaving 17 bases between. Germline values: CDR1 SQVTM, CDR2 ANQGSEA. The CDR3 loop spans 13 amino acids. The CDR3 DNA sequence: TGCAGCGCCGGCTATAGGGCGGGCCAGCCCCAGCATTTT. Translation: CSAGYRAGQPQHF.

The V and J genes are TRBV7-3 and TRBJ1-6; TRBD1 agrees at 7 bases. The junction had 10 bases not matched to a gene; V was cut back by 5 bases and J by 9 bases. There are 15 residues in the CDR3. Germline CDR1 is SGHTA and CDR2 is FQGTGA. The CDR3 sequence is CASSAQTGSSSPLHF. The CDR3, as DNA: TGTGCCAGCAGCGCACAGACAGGGAGCAGTTCACCCCTCCACTTT.

V usage is TRBV7-2 and J usage is TRBJ1-4; D gene ambiguous. Trimming took off 4 bases at V and 7 bases at J, with 13 bases between the two ends. Germline V gene data show CDR1 as SGHTA and CDR2 as FQGNSA. CDR3 length: 14 residues. For the CDR3, the DNA is TGTGCCAGCAGCTCCTACAGAGAGTTTGAAAAACTGTTTTTT. Translation: CASSSYREFEKLFF.

The V call is TRBV6-5, the J call TRBJ2-7, with D possibly matching TRBD1 (6 bases). Trimming shortened V by 5 bases and J by 6 bases, and 11 bases separated the two germline ends. Germline V CDR1 and CDR2: MNHEY, SVGAGI. This CDR3 has 12 residues. CDR3 bases: TGTGCCAGCAGTAACAGGGCCGGCGAGCAGTACTTC. Translated: CASSNRAGEQYF.

The V call is TRBV2, the J call TRBJ1-2; unclear D gene. The germline V gene has CDR1 SNHLY and CDR2 FYNNEI. V lost 2 bases to trimming and J lost 5 bases, with 9 bases between them. The CDR3 is 13 amino acids. The CDR3 bases are TGTGCCAGCAGTGAAACGGCAGGTTATGGCTACACCTTC. Protein product: CASSETAGYGYTF.

V gene TRBV7-2 combines with J gene TRBJ2-7, with TRBD2 matching 8 bases. The germline CDR1 and CDR2 sequences are SGHTA and FQGNSA. The trim removed 2 bases at V and 5 bases at J, leaving 11 bases unmatched. The CDR3 is 16 amino acids. The CDR3 DNA reads as TGTGCCAGCAGCTTAAGGGGACTAGAAGGGGGGGACGAGCAGTACTTC. Protein product: CASSLRGLEGGDEQYF.

The chain employs TRBV18 and TRBJ1-5; D is possibly TRBD1 (5 bases). With 3 bases removed from V and 6 bases from J, the gap between germline ends came to 9 bases. The CDR3 length is 13 residues. In germline, CDR1 is KGHSH, CDR2 LQKENI. CDR3 protein: CASSPGGSQPQHF. In DNA form, the CDR3 reads TGTGCCAGCTCACCGGGGGGGAGTCAGCCCCAGCATTTT.

The chain recombines TRBV19 with TRBJ2-7; TRBD1 agrees at 9 bases. Germline V gives CDR1 LNHDA, CDR2 SQIVND (reference sequence). This CDR3 comprises 15 residues. V dropped 8 bases and J dropped 7; count of bases not matched to a gene: 15. CDR3 nucleotides: TGTGCCAGTTCAACTCACCGGGACAGGGTTGGGGAGCAGTACTTC. This sequence encodes CASSTHRDRVGEQYF.

J is TRBJ2-4 and V is TRBV30; 9 bases are a match to TRBD2. V was clipped by 4 bases and J by 7 bases; unmatched bases: 2. Germline assignment: CDR1 GTSNPN and CDR2 SVGIG (reference sequence). The CDR3 has 12 amino acids. The CDR3 DNA reads TGTGCCTGGACTAGCGGGGCGAACATTCAGTACTTC. This encodes CAWTSGANIQYF.

The chain recombines TRBV4-1 with TRBJ2-1; 16 bases align to TRBD2. The CDR3 extends over 21 amino acids. With 0 bases clipped from V and 7 bases from J, the junction kept 15 bases outside the gene matches. Per the germline V gene, CDR1 is MGHRA and CDR2 is YSYEKL. CDR3 nucleotide sequence: TGCGCCAGCAGCCAAGAAGGGCCGGGACTAGCGGGAGGGCCCTCCCGAAATGAGCAGTTCTTC. Translation: CASSQEGPGLAGGPSRNEQFF.

This chain uses TRBV30 with TRBJ2-7, with D unresolved. The CDR3 has 13 residues. Germline V gene sequence: CDR1 GTSNPN, CDR2 SVGIG (reference sequence). V lost 2 bases and J lost 0, with 8 bases in between. CDR3 sequence: CAWSKRSSYEQYF. The CDR3 DNA sequence: TGTGCCTGGAGTAAGCGTAGCTCCTACGAGCAGTACTTC.